This is a list of T cell receptor beta chains from one sample in a study of shared clonotypes between healthy human individuals. This table comes from immunoSEQ multiplex PCR, and its TCRdb copy is limited to in-frame clones, with some not included. The data show approximately 980,000 clones, with around three quarters seen just once and nearly 1.5% held by the top ten. The sequencing sample was made of memory CD4+ T cells sorted from blood. These receptors all come from a man between 18 and 29 years old in good health. Both conserved end residues are part of each CDR3. The D gene is left open where the match is weak. Only part of the rows carry a size: once, few, many, or a class if the clone is expanded.

size: .
V: TRBV7-9
D: TRBD2
J: TRBJ2-7
CDR3: CASSLGTSGSEQYF
DNA: TGTGCCAGCAGCTTAGGGACTAGCGGGAGCGAGCAGTACTTC

size: .
V: TRBV11-2
D: TRBD1
J: TRBJ1-2
CDR3: CASSLVTGEGYTF
DNA: TGTGCCAGCAGCTTAGTCACAGGGGAGGGCTACACCTTC

size: .
V: TRBV6-6
D: .
J: TRBJ1-4
CDR3: CASAPGRGNEKLFF
DNA: TGTGCCAGCGCCCCGGGACGGGGTAATGAAAAACTGTTTTTT

size: .
V: TRBV19
D: .
J: TRBJ1-1
CDR3: CASSMFEAEAFF
DNA: TGTGCCAGTAGTATGTTCGAGGCTGAAGCTTTCTTT

size: .
V: TRBV6-5
D: TRBD1
J: TRBJ2-7
CDR3: CASSLDRGGEQYF
DNA: TGTGCCAGCAGCCTGGACAGGGGGGGCGAGCAGTACTTC

size: .
V: TRBV11-3
D: .
J: TRBJ2-5
CDR3: CASSLAGQQETQYF
DNA: TGTGCCAGCAGCTTGGCTGGACAACAAGAGACCCAGTACTTC

size: .
V: TRBV5-6
D: .
J: TRBJ2-5
CDR3: CASSFGLGTETQYF
DNA: TGTGCCAGCAGCTTTGGACTTGGGACGGAGACCCAGTACTTC

size: .
V: TRBV7-2
D: TRBD1
J: TRBJ1-1
CDR3: CASSSSGTGDEAFF
DNA: TGTGCCAGCAGCTCATCCGGGACAGGGGATGAAGCTTTCTTT

size: .
V: TRBV27
D: TRBD1
J: TRBJ2-6
CDR3: CASSGQGIGANVLTF
DNA: TGTGCCAGCAGTGGACAGGGGATCGGGGCCAACGTCCTGACTTTC

size: once
V: TRBV5-1
D: .
J: TRBJ2-6
CDR3: CASSLDRETSGANVLTF
DNA: TGCGCCAGCAGCTTGGACAGGGAGACCTCTGGGGCCAACGTCCTGACTTTC

size: .
V: TRBV7-2
D: .
J: TRBJ2-7
CDR3: CASSLGGSDSYEQYF
DNA: TGTGCCAGCAGCTTAGGGGGATCCGATTCCTACGAGCAGTACTTC

size: .
V: TRBV7-2
D: .
J: TRBJ1-6
CDR3: CASNIDSFLDSPLHF
DNA: TGTGCCAGCAACATCGACAGCTTCCTCGATTCACCCCTCCACTTT

size: .
V: TRBV5-1
D: .
J: TRBJ2-7
CDR3: CASSRRGREDEQYF
DNA: TGCGCCAGCAGCCGGCGAGGCAGGGAAGACGAGCAGTACTTC

size: .
V: TRBV10-2
D: .
J: TRBJ2-2
CDR3: CASRGSGELFF
DNA: TGCGCCAGCCGGGGGTCCGGGGAGCTGTTTTTT